The present TCR beta chain was sequenced within a study of CD4+ T cells in melanoma. Study-wide results and limits: Reportedly, melanoma neoantigen-specific CD4+ T cells showed varied differentiation states. CD8+ T cell, macrophage and B cell function reportedly correlated with neoantigen-specific CD4+ T cells.

About this clone: Antigen specificity is unknown.

TCRdb keeps only in-frame clones here, not all; method: immunoSEQ multiplex PCR. The sample consists of around 100,000 clones, roughly 90% of them appearing once. The sequence was collected from a human donor with melanoma. The material sequenced was peripheral blood.

The CDR3 region has the DNA TGTGCCAGCAGCCTGGGACAGGGGAAGGGGTATGGCTACACCTTC. Residues: CASSLGQGKGYGYTF. V and J are TRBV16 and TRBJ1-2, with 10 bases fitting TRBD1. V lost 4 bases to trimming and J lost 5 bases; unmatched junction nucleotides: 7. CDR1 and CDR2 (germline): KGHSY, FQNENV. This CDR3 is built from 15 residues.